The 14 T cell receptor beta chains listed next were all sequenced from one sample in a study of CD8 T cells in ankylosing spondylitis. TCRdb re-called the 5' RACE reads through MiXCR, storing one row per CDR3 protein. The sample holds some 250,000 distinct CDR3 sequences, roughly a quarter seen once. The sample comprised blood, either unsorted or a sorted T cell fraction (not recorded which). The origin of the receptors is a male donor with ankylosing spondylitis or in good health (not recorded which).

In this sample, this clonotype turned up a few times. DNA of the CDR3: TGCAGTGCTGGGAGGTCTAGCGGGGGGCCCCAGTACTTC. Translated: CSAGRSSGGPQYF. V usage is TRBV20-1 and J usage is TRBJ2-5; TRBD2 aligns across 11 bases. Germline CDR1 reads DFQATT; CDR2 reads SNEGSKA (reference sequence). V lost 5 bases, J lost 9 bases, and 8 bases stayed unmatched. CDR3 length: 13 amino acids.

This clonotype was seen many times. The J gene is TRBJ2-4, the V gene TRBV3-1; either TRBD1 or TRBD2 may fit D (5 bases each). This CDR3 has 11 amino acids. Trimming cost V 5 bases and J 16 bases, with 15 bases left between them. Germline CDR1 is LGHDT and CDR2 is YNNKEL (reference sequence). The CDR3 protein is CASSNRDGLYF. In nucleotides, the CDR3 is TGTGCCAGCAGCAACCGGGACGGTCTTTACTTC.

The chain couples TRBV4-2 to TRBJ2-7; 10 bases align to TRBD2. The V gene end was trimmed by 0 bases and the J gene end by 7 bases; junction bases not matched to a gene: 9. CDR1 LGHNA and CDR2 YNFKEQ come from the germline V gene. This CDR3 has 16 amino acids. The CDR3: CASSQDTSGARREQYF. CDR3 nucleotide sequence: TGTGCCAGCAGCCAAGATACTAGCGGGGCCCGTCGTGAGCAGTACTTC.

This clonotype was seen a few times. The chain combines TRBV12-3 or TRBV12-4 with TRBJ2-5; D might be TRBD1 or TRBD2, each matching 6 bases. V was cut by 5 bases and J by 5 bases, with 15 bases left in between. The CDR3 consists of 14 residues. The CDR3, as DNA: TGTGCCAGCAGTCCGAGGGGGGACGGTGAGACCCAGTACTTC. Translated, it gives CASSPRGDGETQYF.

The genes are TRBV6-2 or TRBV6-3 and TRBJ2-7; maybe TRBD1 (6 bases). The CDR3 runs to 14 residues. Germline lookup yields CDR1 MNHEY and CDR2 SVGEGT. Deletions cut 4 bases from V and 5 bases from J, with 15 bases between. The CDR3 protein is CASSSGQTMDEQYF. The CDR3 region has the DNA TGTGCCAGCAGTTCTGGACAGACCATGGACGAGCAGTACTTC.

This clonotype was found a few times. The chain recombines TRBV29-1 with TRBJ2-7; 8 bases fit TRBD2. With V trimmed by 4 bases and J by 5 bases, 10 bases remained unmatched. Germline lookup yields CDR1 SQVTM and CDR2 ANQGSEA. This CDR3 has 14 amino acids. The CDR3 loop is CSVALIGGANEQYF. The CDR3 DNA reads as TGCAGCGTTGCCCTTATCGGGGGGGCGAACGAGCAGTACTTC.

This clonotype was seen a few times. CDR3 sequence (DNA): TGTGCCAGCAGTGGCGGCCGTTGGGCCTTTCAGCCCCAGCATTTT. Translation: CASSGGRWAFQPQHF. The J gene is TRBJ1-5, the V gene TRBV12-3 or TRBV12-4; D is unresolved. Between the trimmed V and J ends, which lost 5 bases and 6 bases, there was a span of 17 bases. The CDR3 contains 15 residues.

This clonotype was detected many times. DNA for the CDR3: TGCGCCAGCAGCCCCTGGGGCTCCCGGGATGGGACAGATACGCAGTATTTT. Its translation: CASSPWGSRDGTDTQYF. The chain employs TRBV5-1 and TRBJ2-3; the D call may be TRBD1 or TRBD2 (5 bases each). CDR3 length: 17 residues. CDR1 is SGHRS and CDR2 is YFSETQ in the germline V gene. Trimming removed 4 bases from V and 3 bases from J, with 21 bases in between. Based on the CDR3 plus reference TRBV5-1 and TRBJ2-3, the full variable domain is KAGVTQTPRYLIKTRGQQVTLSCSPISGHRSVSWYQQTPGQGLQFLFEYFSETQRNKGNFPGRFSGRQFSNSRSEMNVSTLELGDSALYLCASSPWGSRDGTDTQYFGPGTRLTVL.

This clonotype was observed many times. The rearrangement links TRBV20-1 to TRBJ2-7, with D unresolved. The CDR3 has 12 amino acids. The ends were cut back, 3 bases at V and 3 bases at J, with 9 bases in the middle. CDR1 and CDR2 (germline): DFQATT, SNEGSKA (reference sequence). CDR3 nucleotides: TGCAGTGCTAGTGATCGACTCTACGAGCAGTACTTC. Its translation: CSASDRLYEQYF.

The sample holds a few counts of this clonotype. The chain couples TRBV12-3 or TRBV12-4 to TRBJ2-2; D gene ambiguous. The length of the CDR3 is 13 residues. Trimming took off 8 bases at V and 7 bases at J, with 14 bases between the two ends. CDR3 DNA: TGTGCCAGCCTCATAGGTGTTGTCGGGGAGCTGTTTTTT. Residues: CASLIGVVGELFF.

The chain is built from TRBV7-9 and TRBJ2-7, with D possibly matching TRBD1 (5 bases). Deletions cut 1 base from V and 3 bases from J, with 16 bases between. The germline V gene encodes CDR1 SEHNR and CDR2 FQNEAQ (reference sequence). CDR3 length: 16 residues. The CDR3 region has the DNA TGTGCCAGCAGCTTAGTGTCCACAGGAGAGAGCTACGAGCAGTACTTC. It yields the protein CASSLVSTGESYEQYF. Drawing the rest from reference TRBV7-9 and TRBJ2-7, the complete variable domain is DTGVSQNPRHKITKRGQNVTFRCDPISEHNRLYWYRQTLGQGPEFLTYFQNEAQLEKSRLLSDRFSAERPKGSFSTLEIQRTEQGDSAMYLCASSLVSTGESYEQYFGPGTRLTVT.

This clonotype was recorded at least ten times. V gene TRBV20-1 combines with J gene TRBJ2-3; 10 bases agree with TRBD2. The CDR3 runs 14 residues. Per the germline V gene, CDR1 is DFQATT and CDR2 is SNEGSKA (reference sequence). V dropped 5 bases and J dropped 5; count of bases not matched to a gene: 7. CDR3 in DNA: TGCAGTGCTCAGCGGGGGGGCGGGGGAGATACGCAGTATTTT. It yields the protein CSAQRGGGGDTQYF.

This clonotype has a count of ten or more. The CDR3 DNA is TGCAGCGTCGAACGACAGAAGAACACTGAAGCTTTCTTT. The encoded protein is CSVERQKNTEAFF. The rearrangement joins TRBV29-1 to TRBJ1-1, with a possible D match to TRBD1 (5 bases). The germline V and J ends were trimmed by 6 bases and 1 base, with 12 bases remaining between them. The CDR3 spans 13 residues. CDR1 SQVTM and CDR2 ANQGSEA come from the germline V gene.

This rearrangement joins TRBV6-5 to TRBJ2-3; no clear D. The CDR3 consists of 16 residues. Trimming pared 0 bases from V and 6 bases from J, leaving 16 bases between. Germline V gene lookup returns CDR1 MNHEY and CDR2 SVGAGI. As DNA, the CDR3 is TGTGCCAGCAGTTACTCGGTGAACAGAGTCGCTGATACGCAGTATTTT. It codes for CASSYSVNRVADTQYF.